This entry lists 7 T cell receptor beta chains sequenced from one sample in a study of Graves' ophthalmopathy and Graves' hyperthyroidism. TCR beta CDR3 amplification used RNA transcripts. The workflow started with a first-round RT-PCR run with HTBI primers and then moved on to a second-round multiplex PCR. TCRdb passed the multiplex PCR reads through MiXCR, listing each CDR3 protein once. The sample contains 150,000 or so distinct CDR3 sequences, roughly two fifths of which appear only once. The sample taken for sequencing was peripheral blood. The origin of the receptors is a young man with Graves' ophthalmopathy.

The table lists this clonotype with many counts. The CDR3: CSVDTYGRYTF. CDR3 DNA sequence: TGCAGCGTTGACACCTATGGGCGCTACACCTTC. The chain employs TRBV29-1 and TRBJ1-2, with D unresolved. This CDR3 has 11 residues. The ends were cut back, 3 bases at V and 9 bases at J, with 11 bases in the middle. CDR1 and CDR2 from the germline V gene are SQVTM and ANQGSEA.

This clonotype was found many times. J is TRBJ2-7 and V is TRBV6-2 or TRBV6-3, with D perhaps matching TRBD1 (5 bases). The ends were cut back, 0 bases at V and 7 bases at J, with 19 bases in the middle. Germline CDR1 is MNHEY and CDR2 is SVGEGT. The CDR3 extends over 16 amino acids. The CDR3 reads CASSYSLGHPLVEQYF. The CDR3 DNA sequence: TGTGCCAGCAGTTACTCGTTGGGGCATCCCCTGGTGGAGCAGTACTTC.

This clonotype was seen a single time. The chain links TRBV6-2 or TRBV6-3 to TRBJ2-5; possible D gene TRBD2, 6 bases. V dropped 7 bases and J dropped 0 bases, with 15 bases sitting between them. Germline CDR1 reads MNHEY; CDR2 reads SVGEGT. The CDR3 is 15 amino acids. The CDR3 protein is CASTAIRDYQETQYF. The DNA of the CDR3 is TGTGCCAGCACCGCGATTCGGGACTACCAAGAGACCCAGTACTTC.

The V and J genes are TRBV5-1 and TRBJ1-1, with D maybe TRBD1 (6 bases). V gave up 5 bases and J gave up 4 bases, with 12 bases separating them. From germline, CDR1 is SGHRS and CDR2 YFSETQ. The CDR3 loop spans 13 amino acids. This CDR3 reads CASRGAWGTEAFF. In nucleotides, the CDR3 is TGCGCCAGCAGGGGGGCCTGGGGCACTGAAGCTTTCTTT.

The genes are TRBV6-1 and TRBJ2-7; TRBD1 is a possible D gene (6 bases). This CDR3 comprises 15 residues. V lost 6 bases to trimming and J lost 0 bases, with 15 bases between them. The germline V gene encodes CDR1 MNHNS and CDR2 SASEGT. CDR3 bases: TGTGCCAGCAGGAGGACAGCCCCGAGCTCCTACGAGCAGTACTTC. Protein: CASRRTAPSSYEQYF.

This clonotype has only a few counts. The rearrangement links TRBV11-3 to TRBJ2-7; D uncertain. This CDR3 comprises 14 residues. V lost 5 bases and J 0 bases, leaving 11 bases between the germline ends. Germline CDR1 SGHNT, CDR2 YENEEA. Written as DNA, the CDR3 is TGTGCCAGCAGCCCGGTTGCCTCCTCCTACGAGCAGTACTTC. It specifies CASSPVASSYEQYF.

In its sample, this clonotype was seen many times. V gene TRBV20-1 combines with J gene TRBJ2-7, with 9 bases fitting TRBD2. Germline V CDR1 and CDR2: DFQATT, SNEGSKA (reference sequence). The CDR3 length is 18 residues. Losses at the gene ends were 0 bases for V and 0 bases for J; bases not matched to a gene: 12. The DNA for the CDR3 is TGCAGTGCTAGAGATAGGTCGCGAGGACTAGCGATCTCCTACGAGCAGTACTTC. Protein sequence: CSARDRSRGLAISYEQYF.